This entry concerns a single T cell receptor beta chain. Its cognate antigen is unknown. The data originate from a study of vaccination effects on CD4 cells after COVID-19. Within the ViraFEST assay, antigen-specific CD4+ T cells underwent expansion with viral peptide pools prior to sequencing. Researchers isolated CD4+ T cells once roughly nine days of culture had elapsed. Each participant received a vaccine that was either BNT162b2 or mRNA-1273, given as two doses. The culture medium for approximately 1.9 million PBMC per well included around 10 IU/ml IL-2 and about 10 ug/ml peptides. Germline loops: CDR1 SGDLS, CDR2 YYNGEE. V dropped 1 base and J dropped 4 bases, with 9 bases sitting between them. The CDR3 is made up of 15 amino acids. Measured with immunoSEQ multiplex PCR; TCRdb has only the in-frame clones, and not every one. There are 84,000 or so clones in the sample; under 80% occur only once, and 1.1% lies in the top ten.

This rearrangement joins TRBV9 to TRBJ2-6; D is unclear. The sample was CD4+ T cells from PBMCs cultured with HCoV-OC43 spike peptides, taken after COVID-19 vaccination. Subset indicated: HCoV-OC43 spike overlapping peptide pool stimulation. This TCR was sampled from a human donor who received a COVID-19 vaccine. As DNA, the CDR3 is TGTGCCAGCAGCGTAATTTCCCCCGGGGCCAACGTCCTGACTTTC. Its protein product is CASSVISPGANVLTF.